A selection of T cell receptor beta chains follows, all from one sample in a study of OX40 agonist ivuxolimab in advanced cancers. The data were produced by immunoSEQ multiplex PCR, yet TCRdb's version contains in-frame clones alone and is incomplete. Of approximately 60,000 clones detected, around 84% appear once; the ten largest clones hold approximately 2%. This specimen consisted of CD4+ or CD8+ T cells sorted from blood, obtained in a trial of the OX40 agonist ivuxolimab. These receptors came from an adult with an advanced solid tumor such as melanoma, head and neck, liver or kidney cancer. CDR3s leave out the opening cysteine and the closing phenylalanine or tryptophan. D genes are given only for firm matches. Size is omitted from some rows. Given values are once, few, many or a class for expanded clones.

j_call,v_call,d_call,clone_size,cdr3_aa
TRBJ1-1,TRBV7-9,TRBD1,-,ASSPDRWNTEAF
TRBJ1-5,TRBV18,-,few,ASSPPGGDNQPQH
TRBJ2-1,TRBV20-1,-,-,SAPLAIEQF
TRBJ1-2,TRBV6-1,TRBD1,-,ASGDRDVGYT
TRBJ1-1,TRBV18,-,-,ASARDPNTEAF
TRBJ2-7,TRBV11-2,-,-,ASSLRTAYEQY
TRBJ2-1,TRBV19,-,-,ASRGEYEQF
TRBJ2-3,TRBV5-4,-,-,ASSSAELDTQY
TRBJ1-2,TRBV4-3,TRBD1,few,ASSQGTGVNYGYT
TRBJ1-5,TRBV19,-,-,ASTMWGRNNQPQH
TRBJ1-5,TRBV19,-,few,ASSIGQGARSQH
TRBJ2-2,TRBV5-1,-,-,ASSLGGPDTGELF
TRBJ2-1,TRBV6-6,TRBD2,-,ASSYSGGSLYNEQF
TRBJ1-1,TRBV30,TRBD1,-,AWIAGRGNKNTEAF
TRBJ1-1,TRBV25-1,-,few,ASSLGGGAYTEAF
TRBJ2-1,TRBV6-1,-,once,ASRGQYNEQF
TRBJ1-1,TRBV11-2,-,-,ASSENYNTEAF
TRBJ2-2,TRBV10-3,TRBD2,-,AIRGGGANTGELF
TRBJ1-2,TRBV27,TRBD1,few,ATGTGVYGYT
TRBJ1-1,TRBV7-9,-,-,ASSLSPVREAF
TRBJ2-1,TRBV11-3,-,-,ASSLGNEQF
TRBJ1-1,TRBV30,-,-,AWSLSGQSSTEAF
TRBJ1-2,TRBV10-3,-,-,AISEPGRSYGYT
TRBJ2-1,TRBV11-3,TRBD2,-,ASSLGLAGAKDEQF
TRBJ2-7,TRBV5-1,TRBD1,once,ASTDGRTGSYEQY
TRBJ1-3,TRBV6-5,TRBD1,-,ASRPTGVGNTIY
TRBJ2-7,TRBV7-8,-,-,ASSPLVGSYEQY
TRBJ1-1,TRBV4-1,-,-,ASSQLWTEQNTEAF
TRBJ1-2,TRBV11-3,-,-,AIPGYGGGYT
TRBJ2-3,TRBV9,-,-,ASSVASATDTQY
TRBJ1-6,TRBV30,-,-,AWGSELDDSPLH
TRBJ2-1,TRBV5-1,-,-,ASSLEGPEWF
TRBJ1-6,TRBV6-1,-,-,ASSERQSPLH
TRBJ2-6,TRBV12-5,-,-,ASGPGGSGANVLT
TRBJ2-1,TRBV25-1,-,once,ASSALKGPNEQF
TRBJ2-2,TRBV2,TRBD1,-,ASRGTGNTGELF
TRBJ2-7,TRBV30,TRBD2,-,AWSSPPGLAGVYEQY
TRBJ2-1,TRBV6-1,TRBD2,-,ASSETPHGGGYNEQF
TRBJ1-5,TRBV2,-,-,ASREGPRGYQPQH
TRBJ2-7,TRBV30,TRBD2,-,AWMGVAGYEQY
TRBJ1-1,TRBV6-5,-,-,ASSSQPTPNTEAF
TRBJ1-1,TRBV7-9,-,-,ASSLAQIGAF
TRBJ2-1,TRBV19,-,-,ASSSPYEQF
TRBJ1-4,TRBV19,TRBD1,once,ASTPLDRGHEKLF
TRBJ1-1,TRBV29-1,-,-,SAFGSQPVEAF
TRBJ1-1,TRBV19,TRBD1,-,ASSIDLFTDRGVSEAF
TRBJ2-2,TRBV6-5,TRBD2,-,ASSRTSGGAGELF
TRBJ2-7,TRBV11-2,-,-,ASSLASSGEQY
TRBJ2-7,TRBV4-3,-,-,ASSRSSPSAEQY
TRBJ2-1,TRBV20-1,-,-,SAPGQGQQF
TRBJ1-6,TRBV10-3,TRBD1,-,AISLQGATTPLH
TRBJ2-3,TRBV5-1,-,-,ASSSSGRNTQY
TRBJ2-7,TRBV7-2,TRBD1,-,ASTIDRGPREQY
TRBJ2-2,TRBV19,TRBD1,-,ASSTTGVGTGELF